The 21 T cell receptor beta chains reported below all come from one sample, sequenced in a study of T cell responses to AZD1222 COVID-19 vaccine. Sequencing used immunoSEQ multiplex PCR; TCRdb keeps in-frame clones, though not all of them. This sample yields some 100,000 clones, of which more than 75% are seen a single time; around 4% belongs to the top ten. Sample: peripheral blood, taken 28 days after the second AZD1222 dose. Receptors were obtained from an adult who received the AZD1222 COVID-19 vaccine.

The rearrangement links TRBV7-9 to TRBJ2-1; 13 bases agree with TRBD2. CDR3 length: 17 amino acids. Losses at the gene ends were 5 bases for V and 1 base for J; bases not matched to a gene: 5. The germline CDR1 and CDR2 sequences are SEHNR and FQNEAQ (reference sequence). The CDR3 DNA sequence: TGTGCCAGCAGCCAGGGGACTAGCGGGGATTCCTACAATGAGCAGTTCTTC. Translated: CASSQGTSGDSYNEQFF. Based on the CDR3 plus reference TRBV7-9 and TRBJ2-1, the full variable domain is DTGVSQNPRHKITKRGQNVTFRCDPISEHNRLYWYRQTLGQGPEFLTYFQNEAQLEKSRLLSDRFSAERPKGSFSTLEIQRTEQGDSAMYLCASSQGTSGDSYNEQFFGPGTRLTVL.

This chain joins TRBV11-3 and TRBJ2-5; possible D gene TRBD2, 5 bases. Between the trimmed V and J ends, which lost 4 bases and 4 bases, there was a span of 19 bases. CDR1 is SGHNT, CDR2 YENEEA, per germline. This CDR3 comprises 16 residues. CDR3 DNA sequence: TGTGCCAGCAGCTCTGGGAGAGGGATGAGGGCAGAGACCCAGTACTTC. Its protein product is CASSSGRGMRAETQYF.

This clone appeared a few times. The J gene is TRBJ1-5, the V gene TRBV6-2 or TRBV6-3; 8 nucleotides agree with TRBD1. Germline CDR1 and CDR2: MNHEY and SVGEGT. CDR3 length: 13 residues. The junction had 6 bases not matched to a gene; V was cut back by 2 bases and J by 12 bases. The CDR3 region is CASSYTDRAFQHF. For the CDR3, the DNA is TGTGCCAGCAGTTACACGGACAGGGCGTTCCAGCATTTT.

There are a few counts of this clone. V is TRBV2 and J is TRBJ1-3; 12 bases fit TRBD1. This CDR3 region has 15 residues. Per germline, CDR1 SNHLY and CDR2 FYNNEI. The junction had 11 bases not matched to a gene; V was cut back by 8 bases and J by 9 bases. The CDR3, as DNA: TGTGCCAGCGTTGGGACAGGGGGCCCGCTTAGCACCATATATTTT. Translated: CASVGTGGPLSTIYF.

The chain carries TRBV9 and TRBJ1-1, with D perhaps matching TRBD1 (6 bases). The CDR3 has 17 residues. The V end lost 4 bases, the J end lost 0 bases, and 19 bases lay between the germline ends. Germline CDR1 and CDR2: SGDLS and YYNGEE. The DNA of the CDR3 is TGTGCCAGCAGCCCCCCATCCAGGGGCCTCATGAACACTGAAGCTTTCTTT. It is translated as CASSPPSRGLMNTEAFF. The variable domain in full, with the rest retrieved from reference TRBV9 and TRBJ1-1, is DSGVTQTPKHLITATGQRVTLRCSPRSGDLSVYWYQQSLDQGLQFLIQYYNGEERAKGNILERFSAQQFPDLHSELNLSSLELGDSALYFCASSPPSRGLMNTEAFFGQGTRLTVV.

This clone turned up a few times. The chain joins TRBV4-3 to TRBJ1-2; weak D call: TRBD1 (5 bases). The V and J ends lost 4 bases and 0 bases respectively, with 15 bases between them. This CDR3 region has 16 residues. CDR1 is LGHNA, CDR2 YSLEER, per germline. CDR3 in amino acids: CASSRAVGEANYGYTF. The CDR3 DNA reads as TGCGCCAGCAGCCGAGCAGTGGGGGAAGCTAACTATGGCTACACCTTC.

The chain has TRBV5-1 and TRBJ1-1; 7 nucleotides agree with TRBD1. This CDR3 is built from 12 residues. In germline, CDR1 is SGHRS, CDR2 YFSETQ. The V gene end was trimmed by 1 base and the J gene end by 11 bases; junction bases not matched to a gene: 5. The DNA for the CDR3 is TGCGCCAGCAGCTTGAGGACAGGTCTCGCTTTCTTT. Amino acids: CASSLRTGLAFF. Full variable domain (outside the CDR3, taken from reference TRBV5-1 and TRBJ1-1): KAGVTQTPRYLIKTRGQQVTLSCSPISGHRSVSWYQQTPGQGLQFLFEYFSETQRNKGNFPGRFSGRQFSNSRSEMNVSTLELGDSALYLCASSLRTGLAFFGQGTRLTVV.

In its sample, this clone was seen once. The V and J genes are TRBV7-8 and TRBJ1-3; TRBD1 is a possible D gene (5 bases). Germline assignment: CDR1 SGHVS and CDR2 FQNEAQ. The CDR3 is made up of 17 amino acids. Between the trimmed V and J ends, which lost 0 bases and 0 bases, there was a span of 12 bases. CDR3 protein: CASSLALRGVSGNTIYF. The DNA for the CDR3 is TGTGCCAGCAGCTTAGCGCTAAGAGGGGTCTCTGGAAACACCATATATTTT. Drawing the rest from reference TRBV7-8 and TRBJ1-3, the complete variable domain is GAGVSQSPRYKVAKRGQDVALRCDPISGHVSLFWYQQALGQGPEFLTYFQNEAQLDKSGLPSDRFFAERPEGSVSTLKIQRTQQEDSAVYLCASSLALRGVSGNTIYFGEGSWLTVV.

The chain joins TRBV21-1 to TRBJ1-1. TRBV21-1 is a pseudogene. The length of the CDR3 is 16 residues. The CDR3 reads CASSKEERAPNTEAFF. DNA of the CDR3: TGTGCCAGCAGCAAAGAGGAGAGGGCCCCGAACACTGAAGCTTTCTTT.

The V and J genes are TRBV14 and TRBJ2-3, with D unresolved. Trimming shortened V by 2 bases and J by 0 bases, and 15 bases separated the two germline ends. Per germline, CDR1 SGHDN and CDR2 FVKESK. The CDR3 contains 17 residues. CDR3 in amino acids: CASSQSPDPSSTDTQYF. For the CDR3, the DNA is TGTGCCAGCAGCCAATCCCCGGACCCTTCTAGCACAGATACGCAGTATTTT. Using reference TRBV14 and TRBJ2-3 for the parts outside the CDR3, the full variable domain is EAGVTQFPSHSVIEKGQTVTLRCDPISGHDNLYWYRRVMGKEIKFLLHFVKESKQDESGMPNNRFLAERTGGTYSTLKVQPAELEDSGVYFCASSQSPDPSSTDTQYFGPGTRLTVL.

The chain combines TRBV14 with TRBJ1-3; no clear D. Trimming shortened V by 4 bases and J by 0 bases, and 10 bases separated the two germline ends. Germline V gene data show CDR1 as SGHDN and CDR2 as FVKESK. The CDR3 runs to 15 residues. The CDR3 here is CASSRPGFSGNTIYF. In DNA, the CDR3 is TGTGCCAGCAGCCGTCCGGGGTTCTCTGGAAACACCATATATTTT.

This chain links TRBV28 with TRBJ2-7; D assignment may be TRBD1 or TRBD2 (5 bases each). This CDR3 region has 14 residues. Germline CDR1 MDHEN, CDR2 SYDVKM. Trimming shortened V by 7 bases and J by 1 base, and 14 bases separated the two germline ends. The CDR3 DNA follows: TGTGCCAGCACGGGGCCCAGCCCGTCCTACGAGCAGTACTTC. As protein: CASTGPSPSYEQYF.

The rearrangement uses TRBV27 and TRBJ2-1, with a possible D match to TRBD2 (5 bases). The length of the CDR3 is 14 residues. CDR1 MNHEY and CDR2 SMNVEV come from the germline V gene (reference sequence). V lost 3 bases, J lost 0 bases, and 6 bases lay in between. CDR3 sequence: CASSFRGSYNEQFF. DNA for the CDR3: TGTGCCAGCAGTTTCCGGGGCTCCTACAATGAGCAGTTCTTC.

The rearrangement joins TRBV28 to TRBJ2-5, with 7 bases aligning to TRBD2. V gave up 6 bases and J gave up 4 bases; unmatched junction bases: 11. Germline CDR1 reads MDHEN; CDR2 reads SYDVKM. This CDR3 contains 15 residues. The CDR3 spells CASSPLAGVRETQYF. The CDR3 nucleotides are TGTGCCAGCAGCCCCTTGGCGGGAGTAAGAGAGACCCAGTACTTC.

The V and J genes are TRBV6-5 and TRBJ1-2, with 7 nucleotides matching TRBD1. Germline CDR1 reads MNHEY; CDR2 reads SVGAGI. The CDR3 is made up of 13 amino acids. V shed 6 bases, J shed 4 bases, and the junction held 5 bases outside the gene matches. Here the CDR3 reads CASRHRGGYGYTF. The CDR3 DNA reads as TGTGCCAGCAGACACAGGGGTGGCTATGGCTACACCTTC.

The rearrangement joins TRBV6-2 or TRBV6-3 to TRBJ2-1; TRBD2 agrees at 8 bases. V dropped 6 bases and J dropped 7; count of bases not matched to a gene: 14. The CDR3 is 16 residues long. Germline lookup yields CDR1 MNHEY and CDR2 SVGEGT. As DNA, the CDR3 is TGTGCCAGCAGCCGAAATCCGGGACTAGGTGTAAATGAGCAGTTCTTC. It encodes CASSRNPGLGVNEQFF.

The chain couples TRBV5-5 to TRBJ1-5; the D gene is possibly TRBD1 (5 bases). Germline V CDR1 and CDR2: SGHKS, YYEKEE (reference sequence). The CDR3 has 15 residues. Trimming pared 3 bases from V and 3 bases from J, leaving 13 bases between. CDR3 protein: CASSSRQGSNQPQHF. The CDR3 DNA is TGTGCCAGCAGCTCGCGTCAGGGATCCAATCAGCCCCAGCATTTT. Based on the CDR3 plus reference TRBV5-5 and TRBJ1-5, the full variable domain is DAGVTQSPTHLIKTRGQQVTLRCSPISGHKSVSWYQQVLGQGPQFIFQYYEKEERGRGNFPDRFSARQFPNYSSELNVNALLLGDSALYLCASSSRQGSNQPQHFGDGTRLSIL.

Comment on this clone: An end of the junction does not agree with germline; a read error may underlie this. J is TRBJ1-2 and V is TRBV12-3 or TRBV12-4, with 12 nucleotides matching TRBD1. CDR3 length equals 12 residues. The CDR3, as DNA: TGTGCCAGCAGCCGGGGGACAGGGGGCTTCCCCTTC. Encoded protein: CASSRGTGGFPF.

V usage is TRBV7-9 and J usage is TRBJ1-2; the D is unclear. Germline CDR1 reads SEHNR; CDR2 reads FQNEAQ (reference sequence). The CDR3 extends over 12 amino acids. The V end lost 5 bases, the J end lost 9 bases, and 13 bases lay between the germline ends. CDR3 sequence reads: CASSPRVVRYTF. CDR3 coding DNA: TGTGCCAGCAGCCCCCGGGTTGTCCGCTACACCTTC.

The CDR3 DNA sequence: TGTGCCAGCTCACCACCGGGGGCCGCGAACACTGAAGCTTTCTTT. As protein: CASSPPGAANTEAFF. This chain uses TRBV18 with TRBJ1-1; tentative D call: TRBD1 (6 bases). In germline, CDR1 is KGHSH, CDR2 LQKENI. The CDR3 covers 15 residues. Trimming took off 0 bases at V and 1 base at J, with 9 bases between the two ends.

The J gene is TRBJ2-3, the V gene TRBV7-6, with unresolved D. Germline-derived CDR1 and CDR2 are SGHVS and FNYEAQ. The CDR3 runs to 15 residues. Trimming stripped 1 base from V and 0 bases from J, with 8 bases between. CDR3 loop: CASSLGIFSTDTQYF. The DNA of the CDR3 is TGTGCCAGCAGCTTAGGTATTTTTAGCACAGATACGCAGTATTTT.